The rows below give T cell receptor beta chains drawn from one sample of a study of T-cell reconstitution after alpha-beta-depleted transplantation in children. MiXCR, run by TCRdb on the PCR reads, gives a single entry per CDR3 protein. The sample consists of roughly 180,000 distinct CDR3 sequences, 11% of them appearing once. The material sequenced was PBMCs, taken before TCRalphabeta/CD19-depleted stem cell transplant. All receptors derive from a boy aged 2 to 10 with acute myeloid leukemia, due to receive a stem cell transplant. Each CDR3 is given with its conserved first and last residue. A D gene is named only where the DNA matches it firmly. Only part of the rows carry a size: once, few, many, or a class if the clone is expanded.

NA NA TRBJ1-5 TRBV28 CASSSAYGGPNQPQHF TGTGCCAGCAGTTCTGCCTACGGCGGACCCAATCAGCCCCAGCATTTT
TRBD2 many TRBJ2-1 TRBV5-1 CASSLELAGVNEQFF TGCGCCAGCAGCTTGGAATTAGCGGGAGTCAATGAGCAGTTCTTC
TRBD2 many TRBJ2-5 TRBV20-1 CSARDSSGGIQETQYF TGCAGTGCTAGAGACAGCTCGGGAGGGATCCAAGAGACCCAGTACTTC
NA many TRBJ2-7 TRBV7-9 CASRPTSTGAYEQYF TGTGCCAGCAGACCCACCTCGACAGGAGCCTACGAGCAGTACTTC
NA many TRBJ1-1 TRBV20-1 CSARSRGGDTEAFF TGCAGTGCTAGATCCAGGGGAGGAGACACTGAAGCTTTCTTT
NA many TRBJ2-3 TRBV4-1 CASSLETGVSDTQYF TGCGCCAGCAGCCTCGAAACGGGCGTTTCAGATACGCAGTATTTT
NA many TRBJ1-5 TRBV20-1 CSARTYSNQPQHF TGCAGTGCTAGGACTTATAGCAATCAGCCCCAGCATTTT
TRBD2 many TRBJ2-3 TRBV13 CASSSLAGGSTDTQYF TGTGCCAGCAGCTCCCTTGCGGGGGGAAGCACAGATACGCAGTATTTT
NA many TRBJ1-2 TRBV18 CASSPPSTNYGYTF TGTGCCAGCTCACCGCCCTCAACTAACTATGGCTACACCTTC
NA many TRBJ2-7 TRBV9 CASSVAAVDDYEQYF TGTGCCAGCAGCGTAGCCGCCGTGGATGACTACGAGCAGTACTTC
NA many TRBJ2-3 TRBV7-3 CASSHEMGNTQYF TGTGCCAGCAGCCACGAGATGGGAAATACGCAGTATTTT
TRBD1 many TRBJ2-7 TRBV25-1 CASGTGGHEQYF TGTGCCTCCGGGACAGGGGGCCACGAGCAGTACTTC
TRBD2 many TRBJ2-2 TRBV7-3 CASSAGLAGSIPNTGELFF TGTGCCAGCAGCGCAGGACTAGCGGGGTCAATCCCGAACACCGGGGAGCTGTTTTTT
NA many TRBJ1-4 TRBV9 CASSVGQAWDEKLFF TGTGCCAGCAGCGTAGGGCAGGCGTGGGACGAAAAACTGTTTTTT
NA many TRBJ1-1 TRBV7-2 CASSYGGGHSEAFF TGTGCCAGCAGCTATGGGGGGGGACATAGTGAAGCTTTCTTT
NA few TRBJ2-3 TRBV6-5 CASSFPAFTDTQYF TGTGCCAGCAGTTTCCCTGCCTTCACAGATACGCAGTATTTT
NA many TRBJ2-3 TRBV11-2 CASSYYGVGTDTQYF TGTGCCAGCAGCTATTACGGGGTAGGCACAGATACGCAGTATTTT
TRBD2 many TRBJ2-1 TRBV20-1 CSASGRVWEQFF TGCAGTGCTAGCGGGAGGGTCTGGGAGCAGTTCTTC
NA many TRBJ2-1 TRBV5-6 CASSPAGGDLEYNEQFF TGTGCCAGCAGCCCTGCAGGGGGGGACCTGGAGTACAATGAGCAGTTCTTC
NA many TRBJ2-7 TRBV5-1 CASSLGGTASSYEQYF TGCGCCAGCAGCCTAGGAGGGACGGCTAGCTCCTACGAGCAGTACTTC
TRBD1 many TRBJ2-3 TRBV20-1 CSAAGDSYTDTQYF TGCAGTGCTGCAGGGGACAGCTACACAGATACGCAGTATTTT
TRBD1 many TRBJ2-2 TRBV12-3/TRBV12-4 CASSLRVLGQGPGELFF TGTGCCAGCAGTTTACGGGTTTTGGGACAGGGTCCCGGGGAGCTGTTTTTT
NA many TRBJ1-6 TRBV4-1 CASSQVGLSYNSPLHF TGCGCCAGCAGCCAAGTAGGCCTCTCCTATAATTCACCCCTCCACTTT
TRBD1 many TRBJ1-2 TRBV5-1 CASSRERTGSHGYTF TGCGCCAGCAGCCGGGAGCGGACAGGGTCTCATGGCTACACCTTC
NA many TRBJ2-5 TRBV7-7 CASSRSDGLSETQYF TGTGCTAGCAGCCGATCCGATGGGCTATCGGAGACCCAGTACTTC
TRBD2 many TRBJ2-5 TRBV4-2 CASSQGRGLAGGETQYF TGTGCCAGCAGCCAAGGGCGTGGGCTAGCGGGAGGAGAGACCCAGTACTTC
NA many TRBJ1-2 TRBV4-1 CASSQVNRRYAYGYTF TGCGCCAGCAGCCAAGTTAATCGGAGATACGCCTATGGCTACACCTTC
TRBD2 NA TRBJ2-1 TRBV6-2/TRBV6-3 CARPRAGGPDEQFF TGTGCCAGGCCGAGAGCGGGAGGGCCGGATGAGCAGTTCTTC
NA many TRBJ1-1 TRBV18 CASSPTHREGEDTEAFF TGTGCCAGCTCACCAACCCACAGGGAGGGGGAGGACACTGAAGCTTTCTTT
TRBD2 many TRBJ2-5 TRBV28 CASSGLGEYVETQYF TGTGCCAGCAGTGGACTAGGGGAGTACGTTGAGACCCAGTACTTC
NA many TRBJ1-5 TRBV4-1 CASSQLGGKPQHF TGCGCCAGCAGCCAGTTGGGAGGTAAGCCCCAGCATTTT